This T cell receptor (beta chain) was retrieved from a study of blood T cell repertoires in COVID-19. Study processing details: The authors estimated nucleated cell counts from reference gene primer amplification. Measured with immunoSEQ multiplex PCR; TCRdb has only the in-frame clones, and not every one. The DNA gave D and trimming, while V, J and clone size come from that table. Of approximately 200,000 clones in the sample, 84% were seen once. CDR3 length equals 15 residues. V was clipped by 0 bases and J by 4 bases, with 13 bases between them. Per the germline V gene, CDR1 is SGHRS and CDR2 is YFSETQ.

What was sequenced was peripheral blood. This TCR came from a woman aged 55 to 70 with acute or convalescent COVID-19. The chain links TRBV5-1 to TRBJ1-2; D perhaps matches TRBD1 (6 bases). CDR3 loop: CASSLDPGEGYGYTF. The CDR3 bases are TGCGCCAGCAGCTTGGACCCAGGGGAAGGCTATGGCTACACCTTC.